This is a list of T cell receptor beta chains from one sample in a study of blood T cell repertoires in COVID-19. Method: immunoSEQ multiplex PCR; TCRdb's copy keeps in-frame clones and lacks some. The sample has roughly 43,000 clones; approximately 90% are singletons. Sequencing was performed on peripheral blood. The source of these receptors is a human donor in a cohort sampled during active COVID-19. The CDR3 runs from the conserved cysteine through the conserved F or W. Each record gives: V gene, clone size, D gene, J gene, CDR3 protein, CDR3 DNA. D genes are given only for firm matches. Expanded clones are given a class, and other clones once, few, many or no size at all.

v_call: TRBV7-8
clone_size: -
d_call: TRBD1
j_call: TRBJ1-1
cdr3_aa: CASSFVRTGKTVNTEAFF
cdr3_nt: TGTGCCAGCAGCTTCGTACGGACAGGGAAAACGGTGAACACTGAAGCTTTCTTT

v_call: TRBV27
clone_size: -
d_call: -
j_call: TRBJ1-5
cdr3_aa: CASKPTGLVQPQHF
cdr3_nt: TGTGCCAGCAAGCCAACGGGGTTAGTTCAGCCCCAGCATTTT

v_call: TRBV5-1
clone_size: -
d_call: TRBD1
j_call: TRBJ2-5
cdr3_aa: CASSAGQGKETQYF
cdr3_nt: TGCGCCAGCAGCGCGGGACAGGGGAAAGAGACCCAGTACTTC

v_call: TRBV28
clone_size: -
d_call: TRBD2
j_call: TRBJ2-7
cdr3_aa: CASSLHSGSSYEQYF
cdr3_nt: TGTGCCAGCAGTTTACATAGCGGGAGCTCCTACGAGCAGTACTTC

v_call: TRBV7-2
clone_size: few
d_call: -
j_call: TRBJ2-1
cdr3_aa: CASSLERENEQFF
cdr3_nt: TGTGCCAGCAGCCTGGAACGGGAGAATGAGCAGTTCTTC

v_call: TRBV7-9
clone_size: -
d_call: -
j_call: TRBJ2-7
cdr3_aa: CASKYPEGEQYF
cdr3_nt: TGTGCCAGCAAATATCCGGAGGGGGAGCAGTACTTC

v_call: TRBV3-1/TRBV3-2
clone_size: -
d_call: TRBD2
j_call: TRBJ2-3
cdr3_aa: CASSPPRGRDTDTQYF
cdr3_nt: TGTGCCAGCAGCCCACCCCGCGGGAGGGACACAGATACGCAGTATTTT

v_call: TRBV9
clone_size: -
d_call: TRBD1
j_call: TRBJ1-2
cdr3_aa: CASRDPRDRANYGYTF
cdr3_nt: TGTGCCAGCAGGGATCCCCGGGACAGGGCTAACTATGGCTACACCTTC

v_call: TRBV19
clone_size: -
d_call: -
j_call: TRBJ2-5
cdr3_aa: CASSIQGGETQYF
cdr3_nt: TGTGCCAGTAGTATACAAGGGGGAGAGACCCAGTACTTC

v_call: TRBV3-1/TRBV3-2
clone_size: -
d_call: TRBD2
j_call: TRBJ2-3
cdr3_aa: CASSQRDRGRTSGSWADTQYF
cdr3_nt: TGTGCCAGCAGCCAACGAGACAGGGGTCGGACTAGCGGGAGTTGGGCAGATACGCAGTATTTT

v_call: TRBV19
clone_size: -
d_call: -
j_call: TRBJ2-2
cdr3_aa: CATQTGTLHTGELFF
cdr3_nt: TGTGCCACCCAAACCGGGACACTTCACACCGGGGAGCTGTTTTTT

v_call: TRBV6-5
clone_size: -
d_call: -
j_call: TRBJ1-4
cdr3_aa: CASGRQTTNEKLFF
cdr3_nt: TGTGCCAGCGGGCGACAGACAACTAATGAAAAACTGTTTTTT

v_call: TRBV10-3
clone_size: -
d_call: -
j_call: TRBJ1-3
cdr3_aa: CAISEEWPSSGNTIYF
cdr3_nt: TGTGCCATCAGTGAGGAATGGCCCTCCTCTGGAAACACCATATATTTT